These 20 T cell receptor beta chains originate from one sample sequenced in a study of blood T cell repertoires in COVID-19. TCRdb keeps only in-frame clones here, not all; method: immunoSEQ multiplex PCR. The table has 200,000 to 300,000 clones, approximately 90% seen once. The specimen was PBMCs or T cells enriched from blood (not recorded which). The receptors come from a middle-aged woman with acute COVID-19.

In DNA, the CDR3 is TGTGCCAGCAGTGTAGGAGAGGCGGCTTCTGGAAACACCATATATTTT. Its protein is CASSVGEAASGNTIYF. The genes are TRBV6-1 and TRBJ1-3; D remains unclear. The germline CDR1 and CDR2 sequences are MNHNS and SASEGT. Trimming took 4 bases from V and 1 from J, leaving 14 bases between them. This CDR3 has 16 residues.

This clone has just a few counts. At one end, the junction sequence differs from germline, possibly due to a read error. The CDR3 DNA follows: TGTGCCAGCAGTGTAGTACCGAGCTCCTACGAGCAGTACTTC. This codes for CASSVVPSSYEQYF. The chain joins TRBV9 to TRBJ2-7; the D is unclear. Germline lookup yields CDR1 SGDLS and CDR2 YYNGEE. The CDR3 totals 14 residues.

This chain's CDR3 is CASSQERRDPEAFF. The CDR3 DNA follows: TGCGCCAGCAGCCAAGAGAGGCGGGACCCTGAAGCTTTCTTT. The chain uses TRBV4-1 and TRBJ1-1; D possibly corresponds to TRBD1 (5 bases). In germline, CDR1 is MGHRA, CDR2 YSYEKL. The germline V and J ends were trimmed by 0 bases and 6 bases, with 11 bases remaining between them. The CDR3 is 14 residues long.

The chain links TRBV20-1 to TRBJ1-1; D is unclear. Germline CDR1 DFQATT, CDR2 SNEGSKA (reference sequence). The V end lost 6 bases, the J end lost 4 bases, and 9 bases lay between the germline ends. There are 11 residues in the CDR3. CDR3 residues: CSAQRSTEAFF. CDR3 bases: TGCAGTGCCCAGCGGAGCACTGAAGCTTTCTTT.

This rearrangement joins TRBV9 to TRBJ1-4; D possibly corresponds to TRBD1 (5 bases). The V end was cut by 3 bases, the J end by 1 base, with 13 bases between. Germline CDR1 SGDLS, CDR2 YYNGEE. The CDR3 is 16 residues long. CDR3 sequence reads: CASSGGGSRTNEKLFF. Here the CDR3 DNA reads TGTGCCAGCAGCGGTGGGGGGAGTAGAACTAATGAAAAACTGTTTTTT.

In its sample, this clone was seen a few times. The rearrangement joins TRBV7-2 to TRBJ1-5; possibly TRBD1 for D (6 bases). Germline CDR1 is SGHTA and CDR2 is FQGNSA. V lost 5 bases to trimming and J lost 9 bases, with 17 bases between them. The CDR3 extends over 14 amino acids. The CDR3 sequence is CASSPAGAWWPQHF. The CDR3 nucleotides read TGTGCCAGCAGCCCGGCGGGGGCCTGGTGGCCCCAGCATTTT. Drawing the rest from reference TRBV7-2 and TRBJ1-5, the complete variable domain is GAGVSQSPSNKVTEKGKDVELRCDPISGHTALYWYRQSLGQGLEFLIYFQGNSAPDKSGLPSDRFSAERTGGSVSTLTIQRTQQEDSAVYLCASSPAGAWWPQHFGDGTRLSIL.

CDR3 bases: TGCAGCGTTTACTCCCTCCCTGAAGCTTTCTTT. The encoded protein is CSVYSLPEAFF. V is TRBV29-1 and J is TRBJ1-1; D call uncertain. The CDR3 spans 11 residues. Germline values: CDR1 SQVTM, CDR2 ANQGSEA. V was shortened by 5 bases and J by 6 bases, with 10 bases between the two germline ends.

The chain combines TRBV2 with TRBJ1-1; 8 bases are shared with TRBD1. J lost 1 base, V lost 11 bases, and 12 bases had no gene match. Germline CDR1 reads SNHLY; CDR2 reads FYNNEI. This CDR3 comprises 15 residues. The CDR3 sequence is CAGGQGAVGNTEAFF. The CDR3 DNA sequence: TGTGCCGGGGGGCAGGGGGCAGTTGGGAACACTGAAGCTTTCTTT.

This clone was seen only once. The chain recombines TRBV12-3 or TRBV12-4 with TRBJ2-2; 7 nucleotides match TRBD1. CDR3 length equals 13 residues. V shed 7 bases and J 7 bases; nucleotides not matched to a gene: 6. As DNA, the CDR3 is TGTGCCAGCATAGGGGGCCATGTCGGGGAGCTGTTTTTT. Its translation: CASIGGHVGELFF.

This chain connects TRBV29-1 to TRBJ1-2; D uncertain. V gave up 0 bases and J gave up 3 bases, with 11 bases separating them. The CDR3 length is 14 residues. Per the germline V gene, CDR1 is SQVTM and CDR2 is ANQGSEA. CDR3 loop: CSVEESSGHYGYTF. In DNA form, the CDR3 reads TGCAGCGTTGAAGAGTCGTCGGGTCACTATGGCTACACCTTC.

V and J are TRBV3-1 (or the pseudogene TRBV3-2) and TRBJ1-5; the match to TRBD1 covers 9 bases. Per germline, CDR1 LGHDT and CDR2 YNNKEL (reference sequence). The CDR3 consists of 17 residues. V was clipped by 0 bases and J by 6 bases; unmatched bases: 9. In nucleotides, the CDR3 is TGTGCCAGCAGCCAAGATTGCACAGGGGGCCAAAGTCAGCCCCAGCATTTT. It translates to CASSQDCTGGQSQPQHF.

The chain carries TRBV7-9 and TRBJ1-6, with D possibly matching TRBD1 (6 bases). Between the trimmed V and J ends, which lost 5 bases and 4 bases, there was a span of 12 bases. Germline V gives CDR1 SEHNR, CDR2 FQNEAQ (reference sequence). This CDR3 comprises 15 residues. CDR3 sequence: CASSPAGAYNSPLHF. The CDR3 coding sequence is TGTGCCAGCAGCCCTGCGGGGGCTTATAATTCACCCCTCCACTTT.

The rearrangement links TRBV24-1 to TRBJ1-1, with 11 bases fitting TRBD1. V gave up 4 bases and J gave up 11 bases; unmatched junction bases: 8. The germline V gene has CDR1 KGHDR and CDR2 SFDVKD. The CDR3 has 14 residues. The CDR3 sequence is CATSDGQGAVGAFF. The CDR3 DNA reads as TGTGCCACCAGTGACGGACAGGGGGCTGTGGGGGCTTTCTTT.

This clone was seen a few times. The chain links TRBV29-1 to TRBJ2-1, with D possibly matching TRBD2 (5 bases). The CDR3 totals 16 residues. Trimming removed 0 bases at V and 5 bases at J, with 17 bases between. The germline V gene encodes CDR1 SQVTM and CDR2 ANQGSEA. CDR3 in amino acids: CSVEDLLSGTDNEQFF. The CDR3 coding sequence is TGCAGCGTTGAAGATCTTCTAAGCGGCACCGACAATGAGCAGTTCTTC.

This clone came up once. The chain is built from TRBV10-1 and TRBJ2-1; 9 nucleotides match TRBD2. The CDR3 sequence is 13 residues long. V gave up 6 bases and J gave up 9 bases; unmatched junction bases: 6. Looked up from germline, CDR1 is WNHNN and CDR2 is SYGVQD (reference sequence). The CDR3 loop is CASRASGVGEQFF. As DNA, the CDR3 is TGCGCCAGCAGGGCTAGCGGGGTTGGTGAGCAGTTCTTC.

The chain recombines TRBV12-3 or TRBV12-4 with TRBJ2-3; D gene ambiguous. The CDR3 is 13 amino acids. The V gene lost 4 bases and the J gene lost 6 bases, with 11 bases spanning the gap. The CDR3: CASSSRPQDTQYF. The CDR3 DNA reads as TGTGCCAGCAGTTCCCGTCCCCAGGATACGCAGTATTTT.

The genes are TRBV5-1 and TRBJ2-7; perhaps TRBD2 as D (6 bases). Trimming stripped 4 bases from V and 5 bases from J, with 16 bases between. Germline values: CDR1 SGHRS, CDR2 YFSETQ. The CDR3 contains 14 residues. CDR3 in DNA: TGCGCCAGCAGCCCTTCGGCGGGAATCCACGAGCAGTACGTC. Translated, it gives CASSPSAGIHEQYV.

This sequence joins TRBV27 and TRBJ1-6; 9 nucleotides align to TRBD1. The CDR3 contains 13 residues. The V and J ends lost 9 bases and 7 bases, in that order; junction bases with no gene match: 4. The germline gives CDR1 MNHEY, CDR2 SMNVEV (reference sequence). CDR3 amino acids: CASTGQGNSPLHF. The CDR3 region has the DNA TGTGCCAGTACTGGACAGGGGAATTCACCCCTCCACTTT.

The chain has TRBV27 and TRBJ2-7; D gene uncertain. The CDR3 runs 15 residues. Germline V lookup: CDR1 MNHEY, CDR2 SMNVEV (reference sequence). Trimming left V 0 bases short and J 5 bases short, with 14 bases between. The CDR3 protein is CASSLSGQALHEQYF. The DNA for the CDR3 is TGTGCCAGCAGTTTATCAGGCCAGGCGCTCCACGAGCAGTACTTC.

V is TRBV9 and J is TRBJ1-1; 7 bases match TRBD1. CDR1 SGDLS and CDR2 YYNGEE come from the germline V gene. The CDR3 has 14 residues. V lost 4 bases to trimming and J lost 0 bases; unmatched junction nucleotides: 3. CDR3 bases: TGTGCCAGCAGCTCGGGACAGATGAACACTGAAGCTTTCTTT. The encoded protein is CASSSGQMNTEAFF.